Listed here is a single TCR beta chain. This clone was recorded a few times. This clone's antigen is unknown. Base qualities are not recorded, but no much larger clone differs from it by a single base. TCRbeta CDR3 regions were amplified from genomic DNA by means of the immunoSEQ Assay, a bias-controlled multiplex PCR. In the paper's pipeline: Within the assay, amplification of reference gene primers was used to estimate how many nucleated cells each sample contained. To quantify the absolute abundance of each unique TCRbeta CDR3 rearrangement, sequence reads were collapsed and filtered. Productive Simpson clonality was computed per sample as the square root of Simpson's diversity index over productive rearrangements. The table comes from immuneACCESS by way of TCRdb, which keeps in-frame sequences with V and J called. Part of the clones is missing from these tables; in studies checked, under half for an unresolved V gene and the rest for unknown reasons. That table gives V, J and clone size, and the DNA gave D and trimming. The sample table lists a few hundred thousand clones, roughly four fifths of them with a count of one. Clones ranked in the top ten supply about 5.6% of the sample.

This sample was included in a study of blood T cell repertoires in COVID-19 (dated by TCRdb to the early 2020s). Regarding the complete study: The collaborator samples originated in the United States, Italy and Spain and spanned the acute and convalescent phases of COVID-19. The material from the prospective study consisted of cDNA or gDNA derived from T cells, B-cell-depleted T cells, or PBMCs. Deeply sampled blood TCRbeta repertoires from subjects exposed to, actively infected with, or recovered from COVID-19 were included in the dataset. The repertoires were made available in a free public database intended to serve as a resource for research on the immune response to SARS-CoV-2. The samples were drawn from the first 160 participants of the ongoing ImmuneRACE study and from some 1,300 subjects provided by 6 global collaborators. The sample metadata nearly always contained a de-identified subject ID, COVID-19 status, age in years and sex. Where available, HLA class I and class II types were taken from metadata supplied by the sample provider and were not determined by assay-based typing.

Trimmed from V: 4 bases; trimmed from J: 2 bases; junction bases lacking a gene match: 7. Via the germline V gene (reference sequence), CDR1 is LNHNV and CDR2 YYDKDF. Spanning cysteine to phenylalanine, the CDR3 consists of 15 amino acids. Left in the record is the CDR3 DNA by itself, 45 bases read in frame from the first base. One collaborating source in Seattle enrolled patients during active infection and followed them longitudinally through the course of disease. Collaborating institutions collected whole blood in K2EDTA tubes following their own protocols. For TCRbeta analysis, collaborators shipped samples in one of three forms: frozen whole blood, isolated PBMCs, or DNA extracted from either of those sample types. Here is what the overall study found, with its caveats: Clinical and demographic metadata were provided uncurated, with the amount varying by source and participant.

The sequence is built from TRBV15 and TRBJ1-2, with TRBD1 identical over 7 junction bases. The clonotype comes from a woman in her sixties or seventies with COVID-19, enrolled during active disease. Material: peripheral blood. This receptor carries the CDR3 CATSTGGQRNYGYTF. In nucleotide form, the sequence is TGTGCCACCAGCACCGGGGGACAGCGAAACTATGGCTACACCTTC. With the rest looked up from the reference TRBV15 and TRBJ1-2 genes rather than sequenced, the full variable domain is DAMVIQNPRYQVTQFGKPVTLSCSQTLNHNVMYWYQQKSSQAPKLLFHYYDKDFNNEADTPDNFQSRRPNTSFCFLDIRSPGLGDTAMYLCATSTGGQRNYGYTFGSGTRLTVV.